These 5 T cell receptor beta chains were sequenced from one sample in a study of blood T cell repertoires in COVID-19. The protocol was immunoSEQ multiplex PCR, while the TCRdb copy is restricted to in-frame clones and leaves out a portion. The repertoire holds about 55,000 clones, with about 73% as singletons. Sequencing was performed on peripheral blood. These receptors were taken from a woman aged 70 to 79 with acute or convalescent COVID-19.

This chain connects TRBV19 to TRBJ1-4, with 10 positions matching TRBD1. V shed 7 bases, J shed 8 bases, and the junction held 10 bases outside the gene matches. Germline V gene data show CDR1 as LNHDA and CDR2 as SQIVND (reference sequence). This CDR3 has 15 residues. This CDR3 reads CASNTPGQGIEKLFF. The CDR3 bases are TGTGCCAGTAATACCCCGGGACAGGGGATAGAAAAACTGTTTTTT.

This chain links TRBV5-4 with TRBJ1-6; 9 bases map to TRBD1. The V and J ends lost 4 bases and 9 bases, in that order; junction bases with no gene match: 8. CDR3 length: 15 amino acids. Germline V gives CDR1 SGHNT, CDR2 YYREEE (reference sequence). The CDR3 DNA follows: TGTGCCAGCAGCATGGGGGACAGGGCGAGTTCACCCCTCCACTTT. Its translation: CASSMGDRASSPLHF.

The V call is TRBV18, the J call TRBJ1-1; no definite D call. Per the germline V gene, CDR1 is KGHSH and CDR2 is LQKENI. This CDR3 has 16 residues. Trimming took 6 bases from V and 1 from J, leaving 18 bases between them. The CDR3 nucleotides read TGTGCCAGCTCCGGGTCCATCTGGGTAGGGAACACTGAAGCTTTCTTT. It encodes CASSGSIWVGNTEAFF. Full variable domain (missing parts from reference TRBV18 and TRBJ1-1): NAGVMQNPRHLVRRRGQEARLRCSPMKGHSHVYWYRQLPEEGLKFMVYLQKENIIDESGMPKERFSAEFPKEGPSILRIQQVVRGDSAAYFCASSGSIWVGNTEAFFGQGTRLTVV.

The chain carries TRBV7-3 and TRBJ1-6, with 9 bases identical to TRBD1. CDR1 is SGHTA, CDR2 FQGTGA, per germline. This CDR3 comprises 14 residues. The V gene end was trimmed by 3 bases and the J gene end by 7 bases; junction bases not matched to a gene: 1. CDR3 coding DNA: TGTGCCAGCAGCTTGGACAGGGGAAATTCACCCCTCCACTTT. Translated, it gives CASSLDRGNSPLHF.

The rearrangement uses TRBV19 and TRBJ2-5, with D perhaps matching TRBD2 (6 bases). Per the germline V gene, CDR1 is LNHDA and CDR2 is SQIVND (reference sequence). CDR3 length: 15 amino acids. The V end was cut by 5 bases, the J end by 2 bases, with 15 bases between. This chain's CDR3 is CASSSRGSLQETQYF. CDR3 DNA: TGTGCCAGTAGTTCCCGGGGGAGCTTGCAAGAGACCCAGTACTTC.